A selection of T cell receptor beta chains follows, all from one sample in a study of shared clonotypes between healthy human individuals. The table came from immunoSEQ multiplex PCR; TCRdb's copy has only in-frame clones and leaves some out. Altogether roughly 1,600,000 clones are present, 98% to 99% being singletons, with the ten largest covering 0.36%. Material: naive CD4+ T cells sorted from blood. The source is a man younger than 45 in good health. CDR3s include the opening cysteine and the closing phenylalanine or tryptophan. The D gene is left open where the match is weak. Some rows have no size entry. The others give once, few or many, or a class for an expanded clone.

cdr3_length	v_call	j_call	d_call	clone_size	cdr3_aa	cdr3_nt
14	TRBV5-4	TRBJ1-4	-	-	CASSLPGRLEKLFF	TGTGCCAGCAGCTTGCCAGGGCGGTTAGAAAAACTGTTTTTT
14	TRBV7-9	TRBJ2-5	TRBD1	once	CASSNQRQGATQYF	TGTGCCAGCAGCAATCAACGACAGGGGGCGACCCAGTACTTC
13	TRBV7-8	TRBJ1-2	-	-	CASSLATVYGYTF	TGTGCCAGCAGCTTAGCGACAGTCTATGGCTACACCTTC
16	TRBV21-1	TRBJ2-2	-	-	CASSKGSGGDTGELFF	TGTGCCAGCAGCAAAGGTTCCGGAGGAGACACCGGGGAGCTGTTTTTT
15	TRBV9	TRBJ1-3	-	-	CASSGGPVSGNTIYF	TGTGCCAGCAGTGGAGGGCCTGTCTCTGGAAACACCATATATTTT
15	TRBV11-2	TRBJ2-7	TRBD2	-	CASSSSSGSWDEQYF	TGTGCCAGCAGCTCTAGTAGCGGGAGTTGGGACGAGCAGTACTTC
15	TRBV2	TRBJ2-4	-	-	CASSDSQGWLNIQYF	TGTGCCAGCAGTGATAGTCAAGGATGGCTAAACATTCAGTACTTC
16	TRBV5-1	TRBJ1-3	TRBD1	-	CASSPRDRGLGNTIYF	TGCGCCAGCAGCCCGAGGGACAGGGGGCTTGGAAACACCATATATTTT
14	TRBV21-1	TRBJ1-1	-	-	CARINRQTNTEAFF	TGTGCCAGGATCAACCGGCAGACCAACACTGAAGCTTTCTTT
19	TRBV13	TRBJ2-5	TRBD2	once	CASSLKKGTSGRRVETQYF	TGTGCCAGCAGCTTAAAAAAAGGGACTAGCGGGAGGAGGGTAGAGACCCAGTACTTC
23	TRBV12-5	TRBJ2-1	-	-	CASGLPPSVSVQQGNPSYNEQFF	TGTGCTAGTGGTTTGCCGCCCTCCGTCTCAGTTCAACAGGGTAATCCATCCTACAATGAGCAGTTCTTC
16	TRBV6-6	TRBJ2-2	-	-	CASSYEGRSRTGELFF	TGTGCCAGCAGTTATGAAGGCAGGAGTCGCACCGGGGAGCTGTTTTTT
15	TRBV30	TRBJ2-4	TRBD1	-	CAWNHLTGASNIQYF	TGTGCCTGGAACCACCTCACAGGGGCTTCAAACATTCAGTACTTC
14	TRBV5-1	TRBJ2-7	-	once	CASSLLQRAYEQYF	TGCGCCAGCAGCTTGCTTCAGCGGGCCTACGAGCAGTACTTC
16	TRBV14	TRBJ2-7	TRBD2	-	CASSHKLAEAPYEQYF	TGTGCCAGCAGCCACAAACTAGCGGAGGCCCCCTACGAGCAGTACTTC
15	TRBV7-2	TRBJ2-7	-	-	CASSLGGGFSYEQYF	TGTGCCAGCAGCCTCGGAGGCGGGTTCTCCTACGAGCAGTACTTC
15	TRBV6-1	TRBJ1-2	TRBD1	-	CASNGQGRGLGGYTF	TGTGCCAGCAACGGACAGGGGAGAGGGCTGGGTGGCTACACCTTC
15	TRBV4-1	TRBJ1-2	-	-	CASSQDGAGSVGYTF	TGCGCCAGCAGCCAAGATGGCGCAGGGTCAGTTGGCTACACCTTC
15	TRBV19	TRBJ1-5	TRBD1	-	CASSFGTGGRQPQHF	TGTGCCAGTAGTTTCGGGACAGGGGGCCGTCAGCCCCAGCATTTT
12	TRBV2	TRBJ2-1	TRBD2	once	CASSGDYGEQFF	TGTGCCAGCAGTGGGGACTACGGAGAGCAGTTCTTC
16	TRBV18	TRBJ2-1	TRBD1	-	CASSPLDRGSYNEQFF	TGTGCCAGCTCACCTTTGGACAGGGGGTCTTACAATGAGCAGTTCTTC
12	TRBV27	TRBJ2-4	-	-	CASSLPGGLQYF	TGTGCCAGCAGTTTACCCGGAGGTCTTCAGTACTTC
19	TRBV7-3	TRBJ2-3	TRBD2	-	CASSQGSLASGRSTDTQYF	TGTGCCAGCAGCCAAGGATCCTTGGCTAGCGGGAGGAGCACAGATACGCAGTATTTT
13	TRBV9	TRBJ2-3	-	-	CASSVVASDTQYF	TGTGCCAGCAGCGTAGTAGCTTCAGATACGCAGTATTTT
13	TRBV7-7	TRBJ2-3	TRBD1	-	CASSLGTGDAVYF	TGTGCTAGCAGCCTCGGGACAGGGGACGCAGTTTATTTT
12	TRBV28	TRBJ1-2	-	-	CASSFGVSGYTF	TGTGCCAGCAGTTTCGGGGTTTCGGGCTACACCTTC
15	TRBV7-6	TRBJ1-5	-	-	CASSLADRGGQPQHF	TGTGCCAGCAGCCTCGCGGACCGGGGTGGTCAGCCCCAGCATTTT
13	TRBV7-8	TRBJ1-1	-	-	CASSFGGVTEAFF	TGTGCCAGCAGCTTTGGGGGTGTCACTGAAGCTTTCTTT
15	TRBV4-3	TRBJ1-2	TRBD1	-	CASSQWGQANYGYTF	TGCGCCAGCAGCCAATGGGGACAGGCTAACTATGGCTACACCTTC